One and the same sample provided the 20 T cell receptor beta chains below, sequenced in a study of shared clonotypes between healthy human individuals. Produced via immunoSEQ multiplex PCR; TCRdb's table is partial and in-frame only. Among fewer than 1.6 million clones listed, less than 99% were seen once. Sample: naive CD4+ T cells sorted from blood. Subset reported: CD45RA+ positively selected. The receptor set was obtained from a young man in good health.

This clone was seen once. The chain is built from TRBV6-6 and TRBJ2-3; no firm D call. Germline values: CDR1 MNHNY, CDR2 SVGAGI (reference sequence). V lost 6 bases and J 5 bases, leaving 15 bases between the germline ends. The CDR3 loop spans 14 amino acids. CDR3 region: CASSPPAPGDTQYF. CDR3 sequence (DNA): TGTGCCAGCAGCCCCCCGGCGCCGGGAGATACGCAGTATTTT.

The chain employs TRBV6-1 and TRBJ2-7, with 7 bases fitting TRBD1. The length of the CDR3 is 16 residues. The germline gives CDR1 MNHNS, CDR2 SASEGT. Unmatched junction bases numbered 13, after V lost 4 bases and J lost 4 bases. The CDR3 loop reads CASSAYPGQSKYEQYF. The CDR3 coding sequence is TGTGCCAGCAGTGCTTATCCGGGACAGTCCAAATACGAGCAGTACTTC.

This chain links TRBV25-1 with TRBJ2-7; 8 bases match TRBD2. Trimming removed 9 bases from V and 0 bases from J; junction bases left unmatched: 4. The germline gives CDR1 MGHDK, CDR2 SYGVNS. There are 13 residues in the CDR3. The DNA for the CDR3 is TGTGCCAGACCGGGAGGGTCCTCCTACGAGCAGTACTTC. This encodes CARPGGSSYEQYF.

The genes are TRBV10-1 and TRBJ2-5; the D is unclear. CDR3 length: 13 amino acids. Germline loops: CDR1 WNHNN, CDR2 SYGVQD (reference sequence). The germline V and J ends were trimmed by 6 bases and 1 base, with 9 bases remaining between them. CDR3: CASSSLSQETQYF. The CDR3, as DNA: TGCGCCAGCAGCTCATTGAGCCAAGAGACCCAGTACTTC.

V gene TRBV21-1 combines with J gene TRBJ2-1; the table's TRBD2 call for D was not verified on the DNA. TRBV21-1 is flagged as a pseudogene. The CDR3 contains 16 residues. In DNA form, the CDR3 reads TGTGCCAGCAGCAAACTAGCCTCAAGCTCCTACAATGAGCAGTTCTTC. Translation gives CASSKLASSSYNEQFF.

CDR3 sequence: CASSVSPMNTEAFF. The CDR3 DNA is TGTGCCAGCAGCGTTTCACCCATGAACACTGAAGCTTTCTTT. The chain links TRBV9 to TRBJ1-1; D is ambiguous. There are 14 residues in the CDR3. Germline values: CDR1 SGDLS, CDR2 YYNGEE. V lost 2 bases and J lost 0, with 8 bases in between.

This chain links TRBV28 with TRBJ2-2; the match to TRBD2 covers 8 bases. The CDR3 runs to 16 residues. Trimming at V came to 5 bases and at J to 6 bases, leaving 11 bases not matched to a gene. Germline loops: CDR1 MDHEN, CDR2 SYDVKM. CDR3 sequence: CASSTHGGELAGELFF. The DNA of the CDR3 is TGTGCCAGCAGTACCCACGGGGGGGAGCTAGCCGGGGAGCTGTTTTTT.

The chain recombines TRBV7-2 with TRBJ2-7; 10 bases match TRBD1. The germline CDR1 and CDR2 sequences are SGHTA and FQGNSA. CDR3 length: 14 residues. With 5 bases clipped from V and 4 bases from J, the junction kept 5 bases outside the gene matches. DNA of the CDR3: TGTGCCAGCAGCCAAAGGACAGGGGGGTACGAGCAGTACTTC. Its translation is CASSQRTGGYEQYF. Drawing the rest from reference TRBV7-2 and TRBJ2-7, the complete variable domain is GAGVSQSPSNKVTEKGKDVELRCDPISGHTALYWYRQSLGQGLEFLIYFQGNSAPDKSGLPSDRFSAERTGGSVSTLTIQRTQQEDSAVYLCASSQRTGGYEQYFGPGTRLTVT.

The chain links TRBV20-1 to TRBJ1-2; unclear D gene. Trimming removed 7 bases from V and 0 bases from J, with 6 bases in between. The CDR3 loop spans 11 amino acids. Germline V gives CDR1 DFQATT, CDR2 SNEGSKA (reference sequence). Here the CDR3 reads CSGAANYGYTF. In nucleotides, the CDR3 is TGCAGTGGGGCAGCTAACTATGGCTACACCTTC.

The V call is TRBV9, the J call TRBJ2-5; 9 positions agree with TRBD1. Germline trimming cut 0 bases from V and 2 bases from J; bases unmatched to any gene: 5. This CDR3 is built from 16 residues. Germline loops: CDR1 SGDLS, CDR2 YYNGEE. In DNA form, the CDR3 reads TGTGCCAGCAGCGTAGGACGGGACAGGGCTCAAGAGACCCAGTACTTC. Its translation: CASSVGRDRAQETQYF.

The chain employs TRBV6-1 and TRBJ1-3; tentative D call: TRBD1 (6 bases). Trimming took 6 bases from V and 6 from J, leaving 12 bases between them. The CDR3 runs 13 residues. CDR1 is MNHNS, CDR2 SASEGT, per germline. For the CDR3, the DNA is TGTGCCAGCAGCAGCACAGGGATAAACACCATATATTTT. It translates to CASSSTGINTIYF.

The V gene is TRBV7-2, the J gene TRBJ1-3; D possibly corresponds to TRBD1 (6 bases). The ends were cut back, 3 bases at V and 6 bases at J, with 15 bases in the middle. The CDR3 sequence is 15 residues long. Per the germline V gene, CDR1 is SGHTA and CDR2 is FQGNSA. In nucleotides, the CDR3 is TGTGCCAGCAGCTTGGTACCCGGGACAACAAACACCATATATTTT. Protein sequence: CASSLVPGTTNTIYF.

J is TRBJ2-7 and V is TRBV25-1, with 7 positions matching TRBD1. V gave up 4 bases and J gave up 4 bases; unmatched junction bases: 4. CDR3 length equals 13 residues. Germline CDR1 reads MGHDK; CDR2 reads SYGVNS. The CDR3 region is CASSVRGRYEQYF. CDR3 nucleotide sequence: TGTGCCAGCAGTGTGAGGGGGCGGTACGAGCAGTACTTC.

The chain recombines TRBV10-3 with TRBJ1-2, with D perhaps matching TRBD1 (6 bases). Trimming removed 5 bases at V and 5 bases at J, with 9 bases between. The CDR3 is 12 amino acids. The germline V gene has CDR1 ENHRY and CDR2 SYGVKD. For the CDR3, the DNA is TGTGCCATCAGTAACACAGGGTATGGCTACACCTTC. It specifies CAISNTGYGYTF.

V is TRBV7-6 and J is TRBJ2-3, with 9 nucleotides matching TRBD2. V was clipped by 5 bases and J by 0 bases; unmatched bases: 9. Germline CDR1 is SGHVS and CDR2 is FNYEAQ. CDR3 size: 17 residues. CDR3 sequence: CASSPLAGQSSTDTQYF. For the CDR3, the DNA is TGTGCCAGCAGCCCCCTAGCGGGACAATCTAGCACAGATACGCAGTATTTT.

This chain connects TRBV4-1 to TRBJ2-7, with a tentative D call TRBD1 (5 bases). The germline V gene encodes CDR1 MGHRA and CDR2 YSYEKL. The CDR3 runs to 16 residues. Between the trimmed V and J ends, which lost 0 bases and 3 bases, there was a span of 15 bases. CDR3 region: CASSQEPGYRDYEQYF. The DNA of the CDR3 is TGCGCCAGCAGCCAAGAACCAGGGTATCGTGACTACGAGCAGTACTTC.

The V gene is TRBV6-6, the J gene TRBJ2-7; D may be TRBD1 (5 bases). CDR1 is MNHNY and CDR2 is SVGAGI in the germline V gene (reference sequence). CDR3 length: 13 residues. Trimming removed 0 bases from V and 9 bases from J, with 12 bases in between. Here the CDR3 reads CASSYSYRSSQYF. The CDR3 nucleotides are TGTGCCAGCAGTTACTCGTACAGGTCGTCGCAGTACTTC.

Only one count was recorded for this clone. The rearrangement uses TRBV6-5 and TRBJ2-7, with TRBD1 matching over 7 bases. CDR3 length equals 13 residues. Germline trimming cut 6 bases from V and 3 bases from J; bases unmatched to any gene: 5. Germline lookup yields CDR1 MNHEY and CDR2 SVGAGI. CDR3 bases: TGTGCCAGCAGGGGGACAGCCCTCTACGAGCAGTACTTC. Its protein is CASRGTALYEQYF.

The chain uses TRBV5-1 and TRBJ1-1; D ambiguous. V lost 6 bases, J lost 5 bases, and 14 bases lay in between. CDR3 size: 13 residues. The germline gives CDR1 SGHRS, CDR2 YFSETQ. The CDR3 here is CASTYSGDTEAFF. In DNA form, the CDR3 reads TGCGCCAGCACCTACTCGGGAGATACTGAAGCTTTCTTT.

This rearrangement joins TRBV5-1 to TRBJ2-7; D not resolved. The CDR3 loop spans 15 amino acids. Trimming took 4 bases from V and 5 from J, leaving 19 bases between them. The germline V gene encodes CDR1 SGHRS and CDR2 YFSETQ. The CDR3 sequence: CASSPGARPANEQYF. The CDR3 DNA reads TGCGCCAGCAGCCCTGGAGCCAGGCCGGCTAACGAGCAGTACTTC. Looking up the rest from reference TRBV5-1 and TRBJ2-7 gives the full variable domain: KAGVTQTPRYLIKTRGQQVTLSCSPISGHRSVSWYQQTPGQGLQFLFEYFSETQRNKGNFPGRFSGRQFSNSRSEMNVSTLELGDSALYLCASSPGARPANEQYFGPGTRLTVT.